This T cell receptor (beta chain) is from a study of blood T cell repertoires in COVID-19. The CDR3 length is 15 residues. Germline values: CDR1 MNHEY, CDR2 SMNVEV (reference sequence). Trimming removed 2 bases from V and 2 bases from J, with 11 bases in between. Original methodology: Amplification of reference gene primers was used by the study to estimate nucleated cell counts. The table came from immunoSEQ multiplex PCR; TCRdb's copy has only in-frame clones and leaves some out. Clone size and V and J calls were adopted from that table, with D and trimming inferred from the DNA. The sample has hundreds of thousands of clones, roughly 87% seen once.

The clonotype was recovered from a woman in her twenties or thirties who had recovered from COVID-19. This chain joins TRBV27 and TRBJ2-3; D gene ambiguous. Sequenced material: PBMCs or T cells enriched from blood (not recorded which). The CDR3 loop reads CASSLLTEVTDTQYF. Here the CDR3 DNA reads TGTGCCAGCAGTTTACTTACAGAAGTCACAGATACGCAGTATTTT.